This T cell receptor beta chain came from a study of shared clonotypes between healthy human individuals. Notes on the study in general: Genetic and exposure-history diversity was limited by the small donor number. The authors expected sequencing depth to affect clonotype sharing among donors.

Sequencing used immunoSEQ multiplex PCR; TCRdb keeps in-frame clones, though not all of them. The sample lists 2 million to 3 million clones; approximately 92% were seen once. This CDR3 is 12 amino acids long. Per the germline V gene, CDR1 is SEHNR and CDR2 is FQNEAQ (reference sequence). Trimming cost V 2 bases and J 5 bases, with 3 bases left between them. On this clone: Antigen specificity is unknown. The sample has other DNA sequences that encode this CDR3 too.

Recent acute infections and vaccinations were absent in the healthy HIV-negative adult donors. The V and J genes are TRBV7-9 and TRBJ1-4; D is undetermined. Sequencing was performed on naive CD4+ T cells sorted from blood. The subset was: CD45RA+ positively selected. The sequence came from a man between 18 and 29 years old in good health. The CDR3 region is CASSLRNEKLFF. For the CDR3, the DNA is TGTGCCAGCAGCTTAAGGAATGAAAAACTGTTTTTT.